A single sample is the source of the 25 T cell receptor beta chains below, sequenced in a study of CD8 T cells in Susac syndrome. Random hexamers were used to reverse transcribe an amount of about 0.45 to 1 ug RNA. TCRdb processed the immunoSEQ multiplex PCR reads anew with MiXCR; each CDR3 protein has one entry. The sample holds 150,000 to 200,000 distinct CDR3 sequences, 90% to 95% seen once. Specimen: CD4+ T cells from PBMCs. Receptor source: a human donor in good health.

This clonotype was seen only once. V and J are TRBV3-1 and TRBJ2-1; D gene ambiguous. Trimming took 4 bases from V and 0 from J, leaving 7 bases between them. This CDR3 comprises 14 residues. CDR1 is LGHDT and CDR2 is YNNKEL in the germline V gene (reference sequence). DNA for the CDR3: TGTGCCAGCAGCCTCTCTGGCTCCTACAATGAGCAGTTCTTC. Translation gives CASSLSGSYNEQFF.

V gene TRBV6-5 combines with J gene TRBJ2-2; D is possibly TRBD1 (5 bases). Trimming took 2 bases from V and 7 from J, leaving 14 bases between them. The CDR3 has 15 amino acids. Germline V gene lookup returns CDR1 MNHEY and CDR2 SVGAGI. The CDR3: CASSYNPQGGGELFF. CDR3 DNA: TGTGCCAGCAGTTACAACCCGCAGGGTGGCGGGGAGCTGTTTTTT.

This sequence joins TRBV20-1 and TRBJ1-2; D might be TRBD1 (5 bases). Germline assignment: CDR1 DFQATT and CDR2 SNEGSKA (reference sequence). The CDR3 totals 12 residues. Trimming took 6 bases from V and 8 from J, leaving 16 bases between them. This CDR3 is CSARDGTLGYTF. Written as DNA, the CDR3 is TGCAGTGCGCGGGACGGCACTCTGGGCTACACCTTC.

The rearrangement links TRBV12-3 or TRBV12-4 to TRBJ2-3, with TRBD2 matching 9 bases. The junction had 4 bases not matched to a gene; V was cut back by 4 bases and J by 5 bases. This CDR3 is built from 14 residues. CDR3 nucleotide sequence: TGTGCCAGCAGTTCTAGCGGGGAGGAAGATACGCAGTATTTT. It translates to CASSSSGEEDTQYF.

This rearrangement joins TRBV4-1 to TRBJ2-7, with 10 bases matching TRBD1. V shed 1 base, J shed 5 bases, and the junction held 5 bases outside the gene matches. Germline assignment: CDR1 MGHRA and CDR2 YSYEKL. The CDR3 runs 15 residues. CDR3 residues: CASSQGQGAWNEQYF. In nucleotides, the CDR3 is TGCGCCAGCAGCCAAGGACAGGGGGCATGGAACGAGCAGTACTTC.

V and J are TRBV24-1 and TRBJ2-3; TRBD2 is a possible D gene (5 bases). Germline values: CDR1 KGHDR, CDR2 SFDVKD. V was shortened by 1 base and J by 4 bases, with 14 bases between the two germline ends. This CDR3 has 16 amino acids. The CDR3 sequence is CATSDFPESGSDTQYF. CDR3 in DNA: TGTGCCACCAGTGATTTTCCGGAGTCGGGATCAGATACGCAGTATTTT.

This chain links TRBV28 with TRBJ1-5; D is uncertain. Per germline, CDR1 MDHEN and CDR2 SYDVKM. The CDR3 is 12 residues long. V lost 6 bases to trimming and J lost 4 bases, with 7 bases between them. CDR3 nucleotide sequence: TGTGCCAGCAGGGCGGTTAATCAGCCCCAGCATTTT. It yields the protein CASRAVNQPQHF.

The chain couples TRBV2 to TRBJ1-1; 8 nucleotides match TRBD1. V trimming: 3 bases; J trimming: 11 bases; junction bases outside the gene matches: 5. This CDR3 comprises 12 residues. CDR1 SNHLY and CDR2 FYNNEI come from the germline V gene. CDR3 bases: TGTGCCAGCAGTGACAGGGGGCCCCCGGCTTTCTTT. Protein: CASSDRGPPAFF.

This chain links TRBV18 with TRBJ2-5; D is undetermined. Germline CDR1 and CDR2: KGHSH and LQKENI. Between the trimmed V and J ends, which lost 6 bases and 1 base, there was a span of 6 bases. This CDR3 spans 12 amino acids. The CDR3 loop is CASSPSQETQYF. The CDR3 DNA reads as TGTGCCAGCTCGCCCAGCCAAGAGACCCAGTACTTC.

This chain joins TRBV6-5 and TRBJ2-6; 11 nucleotides line up with TRBD2. The germline gives CDR1 MNHEY, CDR2 SVGAGI. V dropped 4 bases and J dropped 0; count of bases not matched to a gene: 5. There are 18 residues in the CDR3. The CDR3 here is CASSSTSGGLSGANVLTF. DNA of the CDR3: TGTGCCAGCAGTTCCACTAGCGGGGGACTCTCTGGGGCCAACGTCCTGACTTTC.

This rearrangement joins TRBV20-1 to TRBJ1-1; perhaps TRBD1 as D (6 bases). This CDR3 region has 11 residues. Trimming removed 1 base from V and 6 bases from J, with 6 bases in between. Germline CDR1 DFQATT, CDR2 SNEGSKA (reference sequence). CDR3 in DNA: TGCAGTGCTAGAGGGACAGCTGAAGCTTTCTTT. It codes for CSARGTAEAFF.

In its sample, this clonotype was seen once. This chain connects TRBV20-1 to TRBJ1-5; no clear D gene. The germline V gene has CDR1 DFQATT and CDR2 SNEGSKA (reference sequence). V was clipped by 1 base and J by 5 bases, with 6 bases between them. The CDR3 runs 12 residues. The CDR3 DNA reads TGCAGTGCTAGAGTTGTCGATCAGCCCCAGCATTTT. This sequence encodes CSARVVDQPQHF.

This chain uses TRBV4-3 with TRBJ1-2; TRBD1 might be the D (5 bases). The V end lost 0 bases, the J end lost 4 bases, and 9 bases lay between the germline ends. The CDR3 is made up of 14 amino acids. Germline-derived CDR1 and CDR2 are LGHNA and YSLEER. The CDR3 spells CASSQEKGFYGYTF. The DNA for the CDR3 is TGCGCCAGCAGCCAAGAAAAGGGGTTCTATGGCTACACCTTC.

This clonotype was seen a single time. The chain employs TRBV18 and TRBJ2-5, with D perhaps given as TRBD1 or TRBD2 (5 bases each). The length of the CDR3 is 14 residues. The V gene lost 0 bases and the J gene lost 5 bases, with 10 bases spanning the gap. Germline CDR1 is KGHSH and CDR2 is LQKENI. This chain's CDR3 is CASSPPGVSETQYF. CDR3 in DNA: TGTGCCAGCTCACCACCGGGGGTTTCGGAGACCCAGTACTTC.

The J gene is TRBJ2-3, the V gene TRBV6-1, with a possible D match to TRBD2 (6 bases). Germline CDR1 MNHNS, CDR2 SASEGT. CDR3 size: 12 residues. Trimming pared 5 bases from V and 9 bases from J, leaving 12 bases between. CDR3 protein: CASSSRRGTQYF. The CDR3 coding sequence is TGTGCCAGCAGTTCCCGTCGGGGGACGCAGTATTTT.

The J gene is TRBJ2-1, the V gene TRBV4-3; 8 bases match TRBD1. The germline V gene encodes CDR1 LGHNA and CDR2 YSLEER. This CDR3 comprises 16 residues. The trim removed 0 bases at V and 4 bases at J, leaving 5 bases unmatched. The CDR3 DNA reads TGCGCCAGCAGCCAAGAGCCCAGGGGGCGATACAATGAGCAGTTCTTC. Encoded protein: CASSQEPRGRYNEQFF.

The chain links TRBV7-2 to TRBJ2-1, with D maybe TRBD2 (6 bases). Trimming removed 7 bases from V and 10 bases from J, with 14 bases in between. Germline loops: CDR1 SGHTA, CDR2 FQGNSA. The CDR3 runs 12 residues. The DNA of the CDR3 is TGTGCCAGCACGGGACTTTCCAGGGAGCAGTTCTTC. Translated: CASTGLSREQFF.

The chain joins TRBV4-3 to TRBJ2-2; 13 bases align to TRBD2. V shed 1 base, J shed 5 bases, and the junction held 4 bases outside the gene matches. The CDR3 has 17 amino acids. Germline-derived CDR1 and CDR2 are LGHNA and YSLEER. This CDR3 reads CASSQGTSGGKTGELFF. The CDR3 nucleotides are TGCGCCAGCAGCCAAGGGACTAGCGGGGGCAAAACCGGGGAGCTGTTTTTT.

This rearrangement joins TRBV6-2 or TRBV6-3 to TRBJ2-1; D call uncertain. The CDR3 is 13 residues long. The germline CDR1 and CDR2 sequences are MNHEY and SVGEGT. Trimming took off 7 bases at V and 8 bases at J, with 15 bases between the two ends. The CDR3 coding sequence is TGTGCCAGCACCATGACCCGTGGACATGAGCAGTTCTTC. Translating it yields CASTMTRGHEQFF.

The chain joins TRBV3-1 to TRBJ2-3; TRBD2 is a possible D gene (7 bases). V was shortened by 1 base and J by 4 bases, with 15 bases between the two germline ends. The CDR3 sequence is 16 residues long. Germline V gene sequence: CDR1 LGHDT, CDR2 YNNKEL (reference sequence). The CDR3 here is CASSQARGAGADTQYF. CDR3 bases: TGTGCCAGCAGCCAAGCCCGGGGGGCTGGCGCAGATACGCAGTATTTT.

This clonotype was recorded once. V usage is TRBV20-1 and J usage is TRBJ2-3; 11 bases are shared with TRBD1. The CDR3 is 15 amino acids. Looked up from germline, CDR1 is DFQATT and CDR2 is SNEGSKA (reference sequence). The V gene end was trimmed by 3 bases and the J gene end by 3 bases; junction bases not matched to a gene: 5. In DNA, the CDR3 is TGCAGTGCTAGCGGGGACAGGGGGGGAACAGATACGCAGTATTTT. Translation gives CSASGDRGGTDTQYF.

This chain joins TRBV4-3 and TRBJ1-6; D remains ambiguous. Deletions cut 1 base from V and 3 bases from J, with 4 bases between. CDR1 is LGHNA, CDR2 YSLEER, per germline. The CDR3 covers 14 residues. The CDR3 reads CASSQAIYNSPLHF. The CDR3 nucleotides read TGCGCCAGCAGCCAAGCCATCTATAATTCACCCCTCCACTTT.

The chain links TRBV19 to TRBJ1-2; 8 bases agree with TRBD1. This CDR3 is built from 13 residues. With 5 bases clipped from V and 3 bases from J, the junction kept 2 bases outside the gene matches. Germline assignment: CDR1 LNHDA and CDR2 SQIVND (reference sequence). The CDR3 region has the DNA TGTGCCAGTAGTGCGACAGGGGACTATGGCTACACCTTC. It specifies CASSATGDYGYTF. Looking up the rest from reference TRBV19 and TRBJ1-2 gives the full variable domain: DGGITQSPKYLFRKEGQNVTLSCEQNLNHDAMYWYRQDPGQGLRLIYYSQIVNDFQKGDIAEGYSVSREKKESFPLTVTSAQKNPTAFYLCASSATGDYGYTFGSGTRLTVV.

The V and J genes are TRBV3-1 and TRBJ2-1, with TRBD2 as a possible D gene (5 bases). V lost 6 bases and J 2 bases, leaving 14 bases between the germline ends. The CDR3 has 15 amino acids. The germline gives CDR1 LGHDT, CDR2 YNNKEL (reference sequence). CDR3 sequence reads: CASSIRGSAYNEQFF. In nucleotides, the CDR3 is TGTGCCAGCAGTATTCGGGGTAGCGCCTACAATGAGCAGTTCTTC.

This sequence joins TRBV12-3 or TRBV12-4 and TRBJ2-5, with 9 bases matching TRBD2. V gave up 2 bases and J gave up 5 bases; unmatched junction bases: 6. The CDR3 contains 15 residues. The CDR3 here is CASSLIAGVGETQYF. The CDR3 bases are TGTGCCAGCAGTTTAATAGCGGGGGTCGGGGAGACCCAGTACTTC.